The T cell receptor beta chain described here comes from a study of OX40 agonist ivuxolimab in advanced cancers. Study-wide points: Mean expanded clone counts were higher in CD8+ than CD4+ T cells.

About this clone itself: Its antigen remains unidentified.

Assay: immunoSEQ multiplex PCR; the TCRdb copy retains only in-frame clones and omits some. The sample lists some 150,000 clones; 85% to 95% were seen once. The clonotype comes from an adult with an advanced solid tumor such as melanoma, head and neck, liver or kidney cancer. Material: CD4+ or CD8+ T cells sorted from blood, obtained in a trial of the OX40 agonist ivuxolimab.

In DNA, the CDR3 is TGTGCCAGCAGCCAGGGGGCGGGGGTTGGCTATGGCTACACCTTC. Its protein is CASSQGAGVGYGYTF. The gene calls are TRBV11-2 and TRBJ1-2, with 8 positions matching TRBD1. Germline CDR1 is SGHAT and CDR2 is FQNNGV. This CDR3 spans 15 amino acids. V lost 5 bases to trimming and J lost 4 bases; unmatched junction nucleotides: 9. Combining the CDR3 with reference TRBV11-2 and TRBJ1-2 gives the whole variable domain EAGVAQSPRYKIIEKRQSVAFWCNPISGHATLYWYQQILGQGPKLLIQFQNNGVVDDSQLPKDRFSAERLKGVDSTLKIQPAKLEDSAVYLCASSQGAGVGYGYTFGSGTRLTVV.